These 6 T cell receptor beta chains share one sample of origin, sequenced in a study of cytomegalovirus exposure and HLA in healthy donors (dated by TCRdb to about 2017). The method behind the library was the immunoSEQ multiplex PCR assay. The multiplex PCR relied on a mix of 60 forward primers for TCR Vbeta segments and 13 reverse primers for TCR Jbeta segments. Imported from immuneACCESS, the table was reduced by TCRdb to in-frame sequences with V and J called. These copies leave out some clones; in studies compared against another copy, an unresolved V gene accounts for under half, and the cause of the remainder is not known. This sample gives about 170,000 clones in total; around 84% of them show up just once. The ten largest make up 2% to 3% of the sample. The sequenced material came from PBMCs. The receptors derive from a man aged 25-45 years in good health and CMV-seropositive.

The genes are TRBV7-9 and TRBJ2-3, with TRBD2 matching over 9 bases. J was trimmed by 1 base and V by 1 base; bases with no gene match: 3. This CDR3 contains 16 residues. The germline V gene has CDR1 SEHNR and CDR2 FQNEAQ (reference sequence). CDR3 nucleotide sequence: TGTGCCAGCAGCTTAGGGCGGGAGGGCCGCACAGATACGCAGTATTTT. This gives the protein CASSLGREGRTDTQYF. The whole variable domain, filled in from reference TRBV7-9 and TRBJ2-3, reads DTGVSQNPRHKITKRGQNVTFRCDPISEHNRLYWYRQTLGQGPEFLTYFQNEAQLEKSRLLSDRFSAERPKGSFSTLEIQRTEQGDSAMYLCASSLGREGRTDTQYFGPGTRLTVL.

This clone has ten or more counts. V and J are TRBV6-6 and TRBJ2-7; TRBD1 might be the D (5 bases). Germline CDR1 and CDR2: MNHNY and SVGAGI (reference sequence). This CDR3 region has 14 residues. Trimming left V 2 bases short and J 0 bases short, with 8 bases between. This CDR3 is CASSYRGLSYEQYF. DNA for the CDR3: TGTGCCAGCAGTTACAGGGGCCTCTCCTACGAGCAGTACTTC.

This sequence joins TRBV30 and TRBJ2-2; 11 positions match TRBD1. There are 15 residues in the CDR3. V was pared by 7 bases and J by 7 bases, with 11 bases of the junction left unmatched. The germline V gene encodes CDR1 GTSNPN and CDR2 SVGIG (reference sequence). In DNA, the CDR3 is TGTGCCTTAAAACGGGACAGGGGGTACGACGGGGAGCTGTTTTTT. Translation gives CALKRDRGYDGELFF.

This sequence joins TRBV4-2 and TRBJ2-7; D is unresolved. The germline V and J ends were trimmed by 1 base and 2 bases, with 12 bases remaining between them. Germline CDR1 and CDR2: LGHNA and YNFKEQ. The CDR3 covers 15 residues. DNA of the CDR3: TGTGCCAGCAGCCAAGGAACTTCCATTACCTACGAGCAGTACTTC. Amino acid sequence: CASSQGTSITYEQYF.

The chain links TRBV7-2 to TRBJ2-7, with D perhaps TRBD2 (5 bases). Germline lookup yields CDR1 SGHTA and CDR2 FQGNSA. The V and J ends lost 5 bases and 3 bases respectively, with 11 bases between them. The CDR3 covers 13 residues. CDR3 amino acids: CASSPLEDYEQYF. The CDR3 nucleotides are TGTGCCAGCAGCCCCCTGGAGGACTACGAGCAGTACTTC.

This sequence joins TRBV5-8 and TRBJ2-7, with TRBD2 matching 15 bases. Trimming removed 0 bases from V and 6 bases from J; junction bases left unmatched: 4. CDR3 size: 16 residues. The V gene's germline CDR1 is SGHTS and CDR2 YDEGEE. The CDR3 protein is CASSLGGTSGRLEQYV. The CDR3 DNA follows: TGTGCCAGCAGCTTGGGAGGGACTAGCGGGAGGCTCGAGCAGTACGTC.